Listed here are 3 T cell receptor beta chains from one sample, sequenced in a study of cytomegalovirus exposure and HLA in healthy donors. PCR involved 60 Vbeta and 13 Jbeta primers. The protocol was immunoSEQ multiplex PCR, while the TCRdb copy is restricted to in-frame clones and leaves out a portion. This table has about 160,000 clones, around 79% appearing once. Source material: PBMCs. These TCRs come from a woman aged 45-59 years in good health and CMV-seropositive.

The count of this clone is one. The rearrangement uses TRBV4-1 and TRBJ1-5; possible D gene TRBD1, 6 bases. Trimming shortened V by 4 bases and J by 3 bases, and 22 bases separated the two germline ends. CDR1 is MGHRA and CDR2 is YSYEKL in the germline V gene. This CDR3 comprises 18 residues. The CDR3, as DNA: TGCGCCAGCAGCCCCCGGGACATCCCCAGGGGCTTCAATCAGCCCCAGCATTTT. It specifies CASSPRDIPRGFNQPQHF.

V gene TRBV5-6 combines with J gene TRBJ2-3; 8 bases are a match to TRBD1. Germline V lookup: CDR1 SGHDT, CDR2 YYEEEE. The CDR3 is 14 amino acids. V shed 2 bases and J 6 bases; nucleotides not matched to a gene: 5. DNA of the CDR3: TGTGCCAGCAGCTTTGGACAGGGATGGGATACGCAGTATTTT. Protein sequence: CASSFGQGWDTQYF.

The chain links TRBV28 to TRBJ1-2, with 12 bases that match TRBD1. The CDR3 is 13 amino acids. Per the germline V gene, CDR1 is MDHEN and CDR2 is SYDVKM. V lost 8 bases and J lost 4; bases outside the gene matches: 2. CDR3 sequence: CASQGQGAYGYTF. CDR3 in DNA: TGTGCCAGCCAGGGACAGGGGGCCTATGGCTACACCTTC.